This TCR beta chain emerged from a study of cytomegalovirus exposure and HLA in healthy donors. Across the study: Genotyping of roughly 400 donors showed that around 81% belonged to the Caucasian-associated ancestry cluster.

Though nominally healthy at sampling, donors likely had unrecorded immune exposures. The CDR3 consists of 15 residues. V was pared by 2 bases and J by 4 bases, with 6 bases of the junction left unmatched. The germline V gene encodes CDR1 SGHAT and CDR2 FQNNGV. 13 Jbeta primers and 60 Vbeta primers were used for the PCR. The repertoire was sequenced with immunoSEQ multiplex PCR; TCRdb's copy has only in-frame clones and lacks some. The sample lists around 190,000 clones, roughly 10% seen once, with approximately 1.5% in the top ten. The rearrangement links TRBV11-2 to TRBJ2-5, with 8 bases matching TRBD1. The source of this sequence is a woman under 40 in good health and CMV-seropositive. The sample comprised PBMCs. CDR3 DNA sequence: TGTGCCAGCAGCTTAAACCGCGGACAGGGAGAGACCCAGTACTTC. Protein sequence: CASSLNRGQGETQYF.